The 24 T cell receptor beta chains below were found in one sample sequenced in a study of control samples from healthy donors and cancer patients. Assay: immunoSEQ multiplex PCR; the TCRdb copy retains only in-frame clones and omits some. The data show 100,000 to 150,000 clones, roughly 92% seen once. Source material: PBMCs. Receptor source: a man aged 80 or over with head and neck cancer.

This sequence joins TRBV11-2 and TRBJ2-6; D not certain. The CDR3 sequence is 15 residues long. Trimming left V 5 bases short and J 0 bases short, with 8 bases between. Germline assignment: CDR1 SGHAT and CDR2 FQNNGV. The CDR3 nucleotides are TGTGCCAGCAGCCCGCTCCCCTCTGGGGCCAACGTCCTGACTTTC. Translation gives CASSPLPSGANVLTF.

The rearrangement uses TRBV6-5 and TRBJ2-7, with 8 positions matching TRBD1. With 5 bases clipped from V and 3 bases from J, the junction kept 9 bases outside the gene matches. CDR3 length equals 15 residues. In germline, CDR1 is MNHEY, CDR2 SVGAGI. CDR3 loop: CASSKTGGMIYEQYF. CDR3 in DNA: TGTGCCAGCAGTAAAACAGGGGGGATGATCTACGAGCAGTACTTC.

The CDR3 loop is CASSYSGTSGSIRTTEQYF. The CDR3 coding sequence is TGTGCCAGCAGTTATTCCGGGACTAGCGGGAGTATCCGTACAACCGAGCAGTACTTC. The chain carries TRBV6-2 or TRBV6-3 and TRBJ2-7, with 14 positions matching TRBD2. Losses at the gene ends were 3 bases for V and 6 bases for J; bases not matched to a gene: 16. CDR1 is MNHEY, CDR2 SVGEGT, per germline. The length of the CDR3 is 19 residues.

This chain uses TRBV4-3 with TRBJ2-7; 7 bases map to TRBD2. The CDR3 is 15 residues long. CDR1 is LGHNA, CDR2 YSLEER, per germline. V gave up 0 bases and J gave up 7 bases; unmatched junction bases: 9. CDR3 sequence reads: CASSQDSTVGGEQYF. CDR3 nucleotides: TGCGCCAGCAGCCAAGATAGCACGGTGGGGGGGGAGCAGTACTTC.

V and J are TRBV15 and TRBJ2-3, with D possibly matching TRBD2 (5 bases). Germline V gene sequence: CDR1 LNHNV, CDR2 YYDKDF (reference sequence). The CDR3 is 17 amino acids. Trimming removed 3 bases at V and 2 bases at J, with 18 bases between. The CDR3 reads CATSRSSGTRYTDTQYF. The CDR3 DNA is TGTGCCACCAGCAGGTCATCGGGAACGCGCTACACAGATACGCAGTATTTT.

Worth noting for this clone: The same CDR3 also results from other DNA sequences found in this sample. CDR3 coding DNA: TGTGCCAGCAGCTTCTCAGAGACCCAGTACTTC. Amino acid sequence: CASSFSETQYF. The V and J genes are TRBV7-2 and TRBJ2-5, with D hard to call. This CDR3 comprises 11 residues. V shed 3 bases and J shed 4 bases, with 3 bases lying between them. Germline-derived CDR1 and CDR2 are SGHTA and FQGNSA. The full variable domain, with the rest looked up from reference TRBV7-2 and TRBJ2-5, is GAGVSQSPSNKVTEKGKDVELRCDPISGHTALYWYRQSLGQGLEFLIYFQGNSAPDKSGLPSDRFSAERTGGSVSTLTIQRTQQEDSAVYLCASSFSETQYFGPGTRLLVL.

This clone was counted a single time. The rearrangement links TRBV12-3 or TRBV12-4 to TRBJ1-2, with D possibly TRBD1 on 5 matching bases. The CDR3 is 13 residues long. V dropped 3 bases and J dropped 8 bases, with 13 bases sitting between them. CDR3 nucleotide sequence: TGTGCCAGCAGTTTTACCCAGGGACGAGGCTACACCTTC. This translates into CASSFTQGRGYTF.

This chain links TRBV11-2 with TRBJ2-7; a possible D gene is TRBD2 (6 bases). The germline gives CDR1 SGHAT, CDR2 FQNNGV. V shed 3 bases and J shed 4 bases, with 13 bases lying between them. This CDR3 has 14 amino acids. The CDR3 sequence is CASSLEIGGYEQYF. The DNA for the CDR3 is TGTGCCAGCAGCTTGGAGATAGGAGGGTACGAGCAGTACTTC.

The rearrangement links TRBV12-3 or TRBV12-4 to TRBJ1-2; D may be TRBD1 (6 bases). V lost 5 bases and J 7 bases, leaving 14 bases between the germline ends. This CDR3 has 13 amino acids. The chain's CDR3 is CASSRQAGAGYTF. The CDR3 bases are TGTGCCAGCAGTCGACAGGCGGGAGCTGGCTACACCTTC.

The chain uses TRBV5-6 and TRBJ2-7; D perhaps matches TRBD2 (7 bases). CDR1 and CDR2 from the germline V gene are SGHDT and YYEEEE. The CDR3 is made up of 13 amino acids. Trimming shortened V by 3 bases and J by 6 bases, and 13 bases separated the two germline ends. The CDR3 region is CASSSGLGGEQYF. CDR3 coding DNA: TGTGCCAGCAGCTCCGGACTAGGGGGCGAGCAGTACTTC. Supplemented by reference TRBV5-6 and TRBJ2-7, the full variable domain reads DAGVTQSPTHLIKTRGQQVTLRCSPKSGHDTVSWYQQALGQGPQFIFQYYEEEERQRGNFPDRFSGHQFPNYSSELNVNALLLGDSALYLCASSSGLGGEQYFGPGTRLTVT.

The J gene is TRBJ1-3, the V gene TRBV15; the D is unclear. Germline V gives CDR1 LNHNV, CDR2 YYDKDF (reference sequence). V lost 0 bases, J lost 3 bases, and 6 bases lay in between. The CDR3 runs to 14 residues. The CDR3 DNA reads as TGTGCCACCAGCAGAGATCAGATTGGAAACACCATATATTTT. It translates to CATSRDQIGNTIYF. Together with reference TRBV15 and TRBJ1-3, the CDR3 gives the full variable domain: DAMVIQNPRYQVTQFGKPVTLSCSQTLNHNVMYWYQQKSSQAPKLLFHYYDKDFNNEADTPDNFQSRRPNTSFCFLDIRSPGLGDTAMYLCATSRDQIGNTIYFGEGSWLTVV.

The chain carries TRBV5-1 and TRBJ1-1; D is unclear. The CDR3 consists of 11 residues. The ends were cut back, 2 bases at V and 8 bases at J, with 7 bases in the middle. Germline V gene data show CDR1 as SGHRS and CDR2 as YFSETQ. The CDR3, as DNA: TGCGCCAGCAGCTTTGGCAGGGAAGCTTTCTTT. Residues: CASSFGREAFF.

The chain joins TRBV11-2 to TRBJ2-3; D gene ambiguous. Germline-derived CDR1 and CDR2 are SGHAT and FQNNGV. The CDR3 consists of 12 residues. With 3 bases removed from V and 2 bases from J, the gap between germline ends came to 3 bases. CDR3 sequence (DNA): TGTGCCAGCAGCTTTTACACAGATACGCAGTATTTT. Protein: CASSFYTDTQYF.

This chain links TRBV5-4 with TRBJ2-6; 7 bases map to TRBD2. The CDR3 contains 17 residues. Germline values: CDR1 SGHNT, CDR2 YYREEE (reference sequence). V dropped 1 base and J dropped 1; count of bases not matched to a gene: 5. The CDR3 here is CASSLLASGSGANVLTF. As DNA, the CDR3 is TGTGCCAGCAGCTTGTTGGCTAGCGGATCTGGGGCCAACGTCCTGACTTTC.

J is TRBJ2-7 and V is TRBV30; 8 bases match TRBD1. The germline V gene has CDR1 GTSNPN and CDR2 SVGIG (reference sequence). V lost 5 bases, J lost 2 bases, and 2 bases stayed unmatched. The CDR3 runs to 12 residues. The CDR3 DNA is TGTGCCTGGGACAGGGGAACCTACGAGCAGTACTTC. It specifies CAWDRGTYEQYF.

The rearrangement uses TRBV3-1 (or the pseudogene TRBV3-2) and TRBJ2-7, with 8 bases lining up with TRBD2. The V and J ends lost 3 bases and 4 bases, in that order; junction bases with no gene match: 5. CDR3 length: 14 amino acids. Germline CDR1 reads LGHDT; CDR2 reads YNNKEL (reference sequence). The CDR3 sequence: CASSQAGGGYEQYF. DNA of the CDR3: TGTGCCAGCAGCCAGGCGGGGGGAGGTTACGAGCAGTACTTC.

V and J are TRBV11-2 and TRBJ2-7; D gene uncertain. Between the trimmed V and J ends, which lost 1 base and 3 bases, there was a span of 10 bases. This CDR3 contains 14 residues. Per the germline V gene, CDR1 is SGHAT and CDR2 is FQNNGV. The CDR3 region is CASSLGENLYEQYF. CDR3 sequence (DNA): TGTGCCAGCAGCTTAGGCGAAAACCTCTACGAGCAGTACTTC.

The chain recombines TRBV19 with TRBJ2-1; TRBD1 matches at 9 bases. The CDR3 has 15 amino acids. The V segment lost 4 bases and the J segment 4 bases; nucleotides outside the gene matches: 5. CDR1 and CDR2 from the germline V gene are LNHDA and SQIVND (reference sequence). CDR3 nucleotide sequence: TGTGCCAGTAGTACCTACAGGGGGCGGTACAATGAGCAGTTCTTC. The encoded protein is CASSTYRGRYNEQFF.

The chain employs TRBV5-6 and TRBJ1-2; weak D call: TRBD1 (6 bases). CDR3 length equals 18 residues. Germline values: CDR1 SGHDT, CDR2 YYEEEE. Trimming stripped 7 bases from V and 3 bases from J, with 28 bases between. CDR3 in DNA: TGTGCCAGCCGTCAGAGGGTATTTGTCCGGGACACCGACTATGGCTACACCTTC. Translated: CASRQRVFVRDTDYGYTF.

This chain joins TRBV6-5 and TRBJ1-2; D is unresolved. The germline V gene encodes CDR1 MNHEY and CDR2 SVGAGI. This CDR3 has 12 residues. The V gene lost 8 bases and the J gene lost 8 bases, with 15 bases spanning the gap. Written as DNA, the CDR3 is TGTGCCAGCCACCGAGGTGTAGGGGGCTACACCTTC. This codes for CASHRGVGGYTF.

This clone was detected only once. The chain has TRBV4-3 and TRBJ2-1, with 15 positions matching TRBD2. J gave up 0 bases and V 2 bases, and 11 bases lay outside the gene matches. Germline CDR1 and CDR2: LGHNA and YSLEER. CDR3 length equals 21 residues. The CDR3, as DNA: TGCGCCAGCAGCCAACCTCGGACTAGCGGGAGGGGGTGGGGCTCCTACAATGAGCAGTTCTTC. This translates into CASSQPRTSGRGWGSYNEQFF.

The rearrangement links TRBV7-2 to TRBJ2-7; D perhaps matches TRBD2 (5 bases). Trimming left V 6 bases short and J 0 bases short, with 15 bases between. The V gene's germline CDR1 is SGHTA and CDR2 FQGNSA. The CDR3 covers 15 residues. The CDR3 sequence: CASSSRASSSYEQYF. The CDR3 DNA follows: TGTGCCAGCAGTTCGAGGGCTTCGAGCTCCTACGAGCAGTACTTC.

The chain combines TRBV6-6 with TRBJ2-1, with TRBD2 identical over 14 bases. This CDR3 is built from 15 residues. After removal of 5 bases from V and 9 bases from J, the junction contained 6 bases not matched to a gene. Germline V CDR1 and CDR2: MNHNY, SVGAGI (reference sequence). The CDR3 is CASSKSGLAGVEQFF. For the CDR3, the DNA is TGTGCCAGCAGTAAGTCGGGACTAGCGGGAGTTGAGCAGTTCTTC.

This chain uses TRBV5-4 with TRBJ2-3; tentative D call: TRBD2 (6 bases). There are 13 residues in the CDR3. V was shortened by 5 bases and J by 2 bases, with 9 bases between the two germline ends. Germline CDR1 SGHNT, CDR2 YYREEE (reference sequence). Written as DNA, the CDR3 is TGTGCCAGCAGTCGGGACTCCACAGATACGCAGTATTTT. Protein: CASSRDSTDTQYF.